This T cell receptor (beta chain) came from a study of blood T cell repertoires in COVID-19. Across the study: Both acute and convalescent COVID-19 samples were obtained from the United States, Italy and Spain. Sources were T cells, B-cell-depleted T cells, or PBMCs; the material itself was cDNA or gDNA.

This clone was found once. In the authors' workflow: Quantification of nucleated cells was approximated via reference gene primer amplification. Sequenced by immunoSEQ multiplex PCR; TCRdb stores in-frame clones only, minus some. Clone size and V and J calls were adopted from that table, with D and trimming inferred from the DNA. The sample holds roughly 300,000 clones, approximately 87% seen once. Trimming removed 1 base from V and 2 bases from J; junction bases left unmatched: 4. The CDR3 is 15 residues long. Germline V gene lookup returns CDR1 GTSNPN and CDR2 SVGIG (reference sequence). J is TRBJ2-3 and V is TRBV30, with 9 positions matching TRBD1. This TCR was sampled from a woman in her fifties or sixties who had recovered from COVID-19. Sequenced input: peripheral blood. The CDR3 nucleotides are TGTGCCTGGAGTGCACAGGGGGCCTCCACAGATACGCAGTATTTT. It yields the protein CAWSAQGASTDTQYF.